This T cell receptor (beta chain) was profiled in a study of cytomegalovirus exposure and HLA in healthy donors. Whole-study findings and limits: TCR beta sequences reportedly predicted the HLA-A and HLA-B alleles of most subjects accurately.

The primer mix had 60 Vbeta and 13 Jbeta primers. Method: immunoSEQ multiplex PCR; TCRdb's copy keeps in-frame clones and lacks some. The sample shows tens of thousands of clones, approximately 47% of them seen only once. The germline V gene encodes CDR1 SGHRS and CDR2 YFSETQ. This CDR3 region has 15 residues. The germline V and J ends were trimmed by 4 bases and 4 bases, with 18 bases remaining between them. Comments on this clone: Its antigen is undetermined.

This receptor was obtained from a woman aged 45-65 years in good health and CMV-seronegative. The chain uses TRBV5-1 and TRBJ2-7, with D tentatively TRBD2 (6 bases). The sequencing input was PBMCs. CDR3 nucleotide sequence: TGCGCCAGCAGCGTAGTACCGGGAGAGAGTTACGAGCAGTACTTC. Translation: CASSVVPGESYEQYF.